Listed below are T cell receptor beta chains from one sample, sequenced in a study of OX40 agonist ivuxolimab in advanced cancers. Measured with immunoSEQ multiplex PCR; TCRdb has only the in-frame clones, and not every one. The data hold approximately 68,000 clones, with roughly 84% observed a single time. The sample in question was CD4+ or CD8+ T cells sorted from blood, obtained in a trial of the OX40 agonist ivuxolimab. The receptors stem from an adult with an advanced solid tumor such as melanoma, head and neck, liver or kidney cancer. Both conserved end residues are part of each CDR3. The order of the fields is D gene, V gene, J gene, CDR3 length, clone size, CDR3 protein, CDR3 DNA. A D gene is named only where the DNA matches it firmly. Not every row has a clone size; where given, it reads once, few, many or a size class.

d_call: TRBD2; v_call: TRBV7-9; j_call: TRBJ2-3; cdr3_length: 16; clone_size: -; cdr3_aa: CASSLVGGGAGDTQYF; cdr3_nt: TGTGCCAGCAGCTTAGTTGGCGGGGGGGCTGGAGATACGCAGTATTTT
d_call: -; v_call: TRBV7-2; j_call: TRBJ1-2; cdr3_length: 14; clone_size: -; cdr3_aa: CASSLDPLGYGYTF; cdr3_nt: TGTGCCAGCAGCTTAGACCCACTGGGGTATGGCTACACCTTC
d_call: TRBD1; v_call: TRBV29-1; j_call: TRBJ1-4; cdr3_length: 14; clone_size: once; cdr3_aa: CSVTPGQANEKLFF; cdr3_nt: TGCAGCGTGACTCCGGGACAGGCTAATGAAAAACTGTTTTTT
d_call: -; v_call: TRBV9; j_call: TRBJ2-2; cdr3_length: 15; clone_size: -; cdr3_aa: CASSRDPDNTGELFF; cdr3_nt: TGTGCCAGCAGCCGCGACCCGGATAACACCGGGGAGCTGTTTTTT
d_call: -; v_call: TRBV7-8; j_call: TRBJ1-5; cdr3_length: 17; clone_size: -; cdr3_aa: CASSFGSPGRGNQPQHF; cdr3_nt: TGTGCCAGCAGCTTTGGGTCCCCGGGCCGAGGCAATCAGCCCCAGCATTTT
d_call: -; v_call: TRBV7-2; j_call: TRBJ2-2; cdr3_length: 14; clone_size: few; cdr3_aa: CASSSGPNTGELFF; cdr3_nt: TGTGCCAGCAGCTCGGGACCGAACACCGGGGAGCTGTTTTTT
d_call: -; v_call: TRBV11-2; j_call: TRBJ1-6; cdr3_length: 15; clone_size: -; cdr3_aa: CASSLSGRGSSPLHF; cdr3_nt: TGTGCCAGCAGCCTCAGTGGGAGGGGGAGTTCACCCCTCCACTTT
d_call: -; v_call: TRBV5-6; j_call: TRBJ1-2; cdr3_length: 14; clone_size: -; cdr3_aa: CASSLGQKNYGYTF; cdr3_nt: TGTGCCAGCAGCTTGGGACAGAAAAACTATGGCTACACCTTC
d_call: -; v_call: TRBV9; j_call: TRBJ1-1; cdr3_length: 14; clone_size: -; cdr3_aa: CASSGREVNTEAFF; cdr3_nt: TGTGCCAGCAGCGGCAGGGAGGTGAACACTGAAGCTTTCTTT
d_call: -; v_call: TRBV7-6; j_call: TRBJ1-5; cdr3_length: 13; clone_size: -; cdr3_aa: CASSLAVRQPQHF; cdr3_nt: TGTGCCAGCAGCTTAGCTGTTAGACAGCCCCAGCATTTT
d_call: -; v_call: TRBV6-1; j_call: TRBJ2-2; cdr3_length: 14; clone_size: -; cdr3_aa: CASSGPVRVGELFF; cdr3_nt: TGTGCCAGCAGTGGACCGGTGCGGGTCGGGGAGCTGTTTTTT
d_call: TRBD2; v_call: TRBV29-1; j_call: TRBJ2-7; cdr3_length: 14; clone_size: -; cdr3_aa: CSVVKTSGSYEQYF; cdr3_nt: TGCAGCGTCGTCAAGACTAGCGGGAGCTACGAGCAGTACTTC
d_call: TRBD2; v_call: TRBV10-3; j_call: TRBJ2-5; cdr3_length: 17; clone_size: -; cdr3_aa: CAISGAGGTSDQETQYF; cdr3_nt: TGTGCCATCTCAGGGGCGGGAGGAACGTCCGACCAAGAGACCCAGTACTTC
d_call: -; v_call: TRBV5-1; j_call: TRBJ1-5; cdr3_length: 20; clone_size: -; cdr3_aa: CASREQDEVQLKYSNQPQHF; cdr3_nt: TGCGCCAGCAGGGAACAGGACGAGGTCCAATTAAAATATAGCAATCAGCCCCAGCATTTT
d_call: -; v_call: TRBV21-1; j_call: TRBJ2-7; cdr3_length: 13; clone_size: -; cdr3_aa: CASGRGREDEQYF; cdr3_nt: TGTGCCAGCGGGAGGGGCAGAGAGGACGAGCAGTACTTC
d_call: -; v_call: TRBV6-1; j_call: TRBJ2-7; cdr3_length: 14; clone_size: few; cdr3_aa: CASSLSPGSYEQYF; cdr3_nt: TGTGCCAGCAGCCTTTCACCAGGCTCCTACGAGCAGTACTTC
d_call: -; v_call: TRBV19; j_call: TRBJ1-2; cdr3_length: 14; clone_size: -; cdr3_aa: CASSPTAVDDGYTF; cdr3_nt: TGTGCCAGTAGTCCGACAGCCGTCGATGATGGCTACACCTTC
d_call: -; v_call: TRBV18; j_call: TRBJ1-4; cdr3_length: 15; clone_size: -; cdr3_aa: CASSPDSSTNEKLFF; cdr3_nt: TGTGCCAGCTCCCCCGACAGCTCAACTAATGAAAAACTGTTTTTT
d_call: TRBD1; v_call: TRBV28; j_call: TRBJ1-1; cdr3_length: 15; clone_size: -; cdr3_aa: CASSLAHRGQGEAFF; cdr3_nt: TGTGCCAGCAGTTTAGCTCACAGGGGGCAGGGTGAAGCTTTCTTT
d_call: -; v_call: TRBV4-3; j_call: TRBJ1-1; cdr3_length: 14; clone_size: -; cdr3_aa: CASSQDLTGTEAFF; cdr3_nt: TGCGCCAGCAGCCAAGATCTGACTGGCACTGAAGCTTTCTTT
d_call: TRBD2; v_call: TRBV7-9; j_call: TRBJ2-1; cdr3_length: 15; clone_size: -; cdr3_aa: CASSPAGVTYNEQFF; cdr3_nt: TGTGCCAGCAGCCCCGCGGGGGTAACATACAATGAGCAGTTCTTC
d_call: -; v_call: TRBV6-5; j_call: TRBJ1-1; cdr3_length: 15; clone_size: -; cdr3_aa: CASSYSFELGTEAFF; cdr3_nt: TGTGCCAGCAGTTACTCATTTGAGTTGGGAACTGAAGCTTTCTTT
d_call: -; v_call: TRBV19; j_call: TRBJ2-4; cdr3_length: 14; clone_size: -; cdr3_aa: CASSKASSKNIQYF; cdr3_nt: TGTGCCAGTAGTAAGGCTAGTTCCAAAAACATTCAGTACTTC
d_call: TRBD1; v_call: TRBV7-3; j_call: TRBJ2-7; cdr3_length: 14; clone_size: -; cdr3_aa: CASSEGARADEQYF; cdr3_nt: TGTGCCAGCAGCGAGGGGGCTAGGGCCGACGAGCAGTACTTC
d_call: TRBD1; v_call: TRBV5-6; j_call: TRBJ2-1; cdr3_length: 15; clone_size: -; cdr3_aa: CASSFKTGSPLRQFF; cdr3_nt: TGTGCCAGCAGCTTTAAGACAGGGTCGCCTTTAAGACAGTTCTTC
d_call: -; v_call: TRBV4-2; j_call: TRBJ2-5; cdr3_length: 13; clone_size: -; cdr3_aa: CASSQLASETQYF; cdr3_nt: TGTGCCAGCAGCCAACTAGCTTCAGAGACCCAGTACTTC
d_call: -; v_call: TRBV28; j_call: TRBJ1-6; cdr3_length: 17; clone_size: -; cdr3_aa: CASSRPASGGRNSPLHF; cdr3_nt: TGTGCCAGCAGTCGGCCCGCGAGCGGGGGACGAAATTCACCCCTCCACTTT
d_call: -; v_call: TRBV11-3; j_call: TRBJ2-2; cdr3_length: 14; clone_size: -; cdr3_aa: CASSLGQGGGELFF; cdr3_nt: TGTGCCAGCAGCTTAGGTCAGGGTGGCGGGGAGCTGTTTTTT
d_call: TRBD2; v_call: TRBV18; j_call: TRBJ2-3; cdr3_length: 16; clone_size: -; cdr3_aa: CASSPGLAGARDTQYF; cdr3_nt: TGTGCCAGCTCACCCGGACTAGCGGGGGCAAGGGATACGCAGTATTTT
d_call: -; v_call: TRBV7-8; j_call: TRBJ2-7; cdr3_length: 13; clone_size: -; cdr3_aa: CASSLAEGYEQYF; cdr3_nt: TGTGCCAGCAGCTTAGCGGAGGGCTACGAGCAGTACTTC
d_call: -; v_call: TRBV5-1; j_call: TRBJ2-7; cdr3_length: 17; clone_size: -; cdr3_aa: CASSLTHGSQGSYEQYF; cdr3_nt: TGCGCCAGCAGCTTGACCCACGGGAGCCAGGGCTCCTACGAGCAGTACTTC